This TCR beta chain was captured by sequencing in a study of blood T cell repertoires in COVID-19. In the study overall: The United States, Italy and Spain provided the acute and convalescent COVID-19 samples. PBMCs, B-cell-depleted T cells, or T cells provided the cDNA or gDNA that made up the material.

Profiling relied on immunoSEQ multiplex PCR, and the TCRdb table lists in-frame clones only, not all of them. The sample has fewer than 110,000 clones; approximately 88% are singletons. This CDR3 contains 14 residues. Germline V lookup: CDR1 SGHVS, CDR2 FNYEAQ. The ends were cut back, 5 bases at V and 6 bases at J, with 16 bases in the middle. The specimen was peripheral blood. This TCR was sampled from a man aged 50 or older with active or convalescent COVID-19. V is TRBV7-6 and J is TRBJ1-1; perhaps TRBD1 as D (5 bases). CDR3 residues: CASSPDGHDPEAFF. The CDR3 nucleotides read TGTGCCAGCAGCCCCGACGGACACGATCCTGAAGCTTTCTTT.